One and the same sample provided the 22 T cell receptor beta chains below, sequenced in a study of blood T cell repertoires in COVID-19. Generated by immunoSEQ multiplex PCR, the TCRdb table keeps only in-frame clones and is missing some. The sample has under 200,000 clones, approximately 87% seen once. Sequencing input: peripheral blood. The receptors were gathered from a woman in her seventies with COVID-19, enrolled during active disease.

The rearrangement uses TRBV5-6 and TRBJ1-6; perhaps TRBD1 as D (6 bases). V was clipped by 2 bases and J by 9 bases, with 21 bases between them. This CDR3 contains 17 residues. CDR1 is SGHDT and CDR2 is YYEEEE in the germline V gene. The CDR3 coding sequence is TGTGCCAGCAGCTTAAGCTCAGGGGCCATTAGGGGTTCACCCCTCCACTTT. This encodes CASSLSSGAIRGSPLHF.

This CDR3 reads CASSPQGSLSYEQYF. The CDR3 DNA reads as TGTGCCAGCAGTCCGCAGGGGTCCCTCTCCTACGAGCAGTACTTC. The V call is TRBV28, the J call TRBJ2-7; D might be TRBD1 (6 bases). There are 15 residues in the CDR3. Germline CDR1 MDHEN, CDR2 SYDVKM. Trimming removed 5 bases at V and 0 bases at J, with 14 bases between.

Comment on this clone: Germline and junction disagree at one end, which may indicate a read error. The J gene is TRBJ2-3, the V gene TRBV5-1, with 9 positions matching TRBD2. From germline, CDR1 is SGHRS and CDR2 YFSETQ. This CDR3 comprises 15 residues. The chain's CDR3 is CARSLAGGAGDTQYF. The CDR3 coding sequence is TGCGCCCGCAGCTTGGCGGGGGGGGCGGGAGATACGCAGTATTTT.

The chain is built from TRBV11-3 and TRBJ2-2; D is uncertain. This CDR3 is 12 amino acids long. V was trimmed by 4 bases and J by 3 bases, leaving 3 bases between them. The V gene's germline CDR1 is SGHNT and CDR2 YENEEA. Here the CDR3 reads CASSSDTGELFF. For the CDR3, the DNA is TGTGCCAGCAGCTCGGACACCGGGGAGCTGTTTTTT.

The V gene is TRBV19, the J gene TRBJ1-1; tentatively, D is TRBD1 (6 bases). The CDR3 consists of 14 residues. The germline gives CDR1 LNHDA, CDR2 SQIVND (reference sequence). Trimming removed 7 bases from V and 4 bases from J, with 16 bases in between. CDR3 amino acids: CASTDFPRGTEAFF. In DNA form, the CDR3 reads TGTGCCAGTACCGACTTTCCCAGGGGCACTGAAGCTTTCTTT.

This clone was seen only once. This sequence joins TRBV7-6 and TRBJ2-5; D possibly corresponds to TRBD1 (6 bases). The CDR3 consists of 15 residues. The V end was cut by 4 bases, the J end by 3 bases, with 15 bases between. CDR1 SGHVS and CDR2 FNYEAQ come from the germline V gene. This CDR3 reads CASSSPRAGEETQYF. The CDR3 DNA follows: TGTGCCAGCAGCTCGCCTAGGGCAGGGGAAGAGACCCAGTACTTC. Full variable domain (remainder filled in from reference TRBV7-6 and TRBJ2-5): GAGVSQSPRYKVTKRGQDVALRCDPISGHVSLYWYRQALGQGPEFLTYFNYEAQQDKSGLPNDRFSAERPEGSISTLTIQRTEQRDSAMYRCASSSPRAGEETQYFGPGTRLLVL.

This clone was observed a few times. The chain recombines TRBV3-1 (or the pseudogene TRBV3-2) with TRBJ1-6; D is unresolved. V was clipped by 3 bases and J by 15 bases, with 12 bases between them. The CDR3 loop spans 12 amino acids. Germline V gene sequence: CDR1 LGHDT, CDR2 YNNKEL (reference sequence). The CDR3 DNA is TGTGCCAGCAGCCAGCAAACCGGGATCCTCCACTTT. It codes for CASSQQTGILHF.

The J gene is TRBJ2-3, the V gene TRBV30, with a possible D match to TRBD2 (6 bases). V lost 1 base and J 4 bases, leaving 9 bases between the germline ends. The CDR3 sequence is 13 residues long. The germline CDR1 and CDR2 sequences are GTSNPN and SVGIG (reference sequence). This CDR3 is CAWSAGVADTQYF. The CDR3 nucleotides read TGTGCCTGGAGTGCGGGGGTGGCAGATACGCAGTATTTT.

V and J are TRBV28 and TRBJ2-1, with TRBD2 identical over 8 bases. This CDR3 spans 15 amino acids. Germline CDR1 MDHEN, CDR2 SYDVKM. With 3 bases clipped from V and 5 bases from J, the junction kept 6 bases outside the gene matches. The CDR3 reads CASSFRAGGHNEQFF. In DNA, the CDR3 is TGTGCCAGCAGTTTTCGGGCGGGGGGACACAATGAGCAGTTCTTC.

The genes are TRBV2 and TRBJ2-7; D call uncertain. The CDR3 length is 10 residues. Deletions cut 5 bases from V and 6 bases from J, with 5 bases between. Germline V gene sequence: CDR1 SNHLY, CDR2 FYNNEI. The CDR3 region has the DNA TGTGCCAGCAGTTTTCGCGAGCAGTACTTC. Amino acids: CASSFREQYF.

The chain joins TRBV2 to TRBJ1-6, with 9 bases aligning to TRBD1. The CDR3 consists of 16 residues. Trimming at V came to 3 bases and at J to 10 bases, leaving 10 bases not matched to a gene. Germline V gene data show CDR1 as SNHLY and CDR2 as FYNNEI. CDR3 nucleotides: TGTGCCAGCAGTGACGGGACAGGGCCCAGAACCTCACCCCTCCACTTT. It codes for CASSDGTGPRTSPLHF.

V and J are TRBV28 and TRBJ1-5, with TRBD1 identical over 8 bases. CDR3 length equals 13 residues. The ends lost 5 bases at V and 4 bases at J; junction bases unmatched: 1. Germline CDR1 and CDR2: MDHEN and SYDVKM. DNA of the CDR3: TGTGCCAGCAGTAACAGGGGGAATCAGCCCCAGCATTTT. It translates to CASSNRGNQPQHF.

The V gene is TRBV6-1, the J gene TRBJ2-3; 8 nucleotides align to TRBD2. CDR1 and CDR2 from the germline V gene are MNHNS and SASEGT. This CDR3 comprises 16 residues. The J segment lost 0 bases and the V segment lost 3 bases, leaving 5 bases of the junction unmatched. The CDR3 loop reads CASSDGGALSTDTQYF. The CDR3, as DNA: TGTGCCAGCAGTGACGGGGGGGCCCTGAGCACAGATACGCAGTATTTT.

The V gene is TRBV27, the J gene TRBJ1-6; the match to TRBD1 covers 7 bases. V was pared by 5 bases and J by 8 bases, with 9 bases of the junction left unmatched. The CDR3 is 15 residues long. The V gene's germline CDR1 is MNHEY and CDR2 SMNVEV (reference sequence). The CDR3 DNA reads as TGTGCCAGCAGTCCCCGGACAGGTACCCATTCACCCCTCCACTTT. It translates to CASSPRTGTHSPLHF.

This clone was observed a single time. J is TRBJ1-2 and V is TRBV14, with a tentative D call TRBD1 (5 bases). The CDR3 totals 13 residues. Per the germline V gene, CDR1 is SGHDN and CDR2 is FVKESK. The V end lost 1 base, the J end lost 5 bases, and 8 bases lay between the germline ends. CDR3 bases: TGTGCCAGCAGCCAAGGCGCAGGGTATGGCTACACCTTC. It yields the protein CASSQGAGYGYTF.

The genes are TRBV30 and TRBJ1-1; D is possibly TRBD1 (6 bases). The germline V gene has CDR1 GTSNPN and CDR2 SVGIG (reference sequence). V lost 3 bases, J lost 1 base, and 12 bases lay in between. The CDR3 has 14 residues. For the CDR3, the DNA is TGTGCCTGGAGCAGACAGGAACCGAACACTGAAGCTTTCTTT. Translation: CAWSRQEPNTEAFF.

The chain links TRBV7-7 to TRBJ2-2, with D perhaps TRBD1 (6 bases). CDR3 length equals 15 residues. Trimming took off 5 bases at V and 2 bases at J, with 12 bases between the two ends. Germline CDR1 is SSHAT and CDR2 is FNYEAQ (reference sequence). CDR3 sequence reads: CASSTTGLNTGELFF. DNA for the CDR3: TGTGCCAGCAGCACGACAGGACTTAACACCGGGGAGCTGTTTTTT.

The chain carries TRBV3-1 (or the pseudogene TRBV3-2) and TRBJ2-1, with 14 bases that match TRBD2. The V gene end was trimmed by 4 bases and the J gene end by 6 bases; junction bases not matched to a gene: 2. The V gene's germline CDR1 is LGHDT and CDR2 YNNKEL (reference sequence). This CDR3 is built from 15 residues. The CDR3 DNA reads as TGTGCCAGCAGCCCGGGACTAGCGGGGGTCAATGAGCAGTTCTTC. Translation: CASSPGLAGVNEQFF.

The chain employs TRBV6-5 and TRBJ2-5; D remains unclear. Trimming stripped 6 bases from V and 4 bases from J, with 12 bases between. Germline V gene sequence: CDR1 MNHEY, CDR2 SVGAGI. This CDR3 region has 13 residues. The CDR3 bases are TGTGCCAGCAGAGCCCGTTTACGAGAGACCCAGTACTTC. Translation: CASRARLRETQYF.

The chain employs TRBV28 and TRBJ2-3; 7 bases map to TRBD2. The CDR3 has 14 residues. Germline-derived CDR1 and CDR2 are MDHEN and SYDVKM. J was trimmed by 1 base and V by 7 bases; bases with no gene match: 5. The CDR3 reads CASTYGLGTDTQYF. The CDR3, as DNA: TGTGCCAGCACCTACGGACTAGGCACAGATACGCAGTATTTT.

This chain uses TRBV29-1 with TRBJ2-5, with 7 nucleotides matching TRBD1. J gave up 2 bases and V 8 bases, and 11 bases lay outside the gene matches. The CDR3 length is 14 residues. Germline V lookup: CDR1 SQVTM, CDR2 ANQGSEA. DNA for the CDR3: TGCAGCTCATTAGGGGGACAGAAACAAGAGACCCAGTACTTC. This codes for CSSLGGQKQETQYF. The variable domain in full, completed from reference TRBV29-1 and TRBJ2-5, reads SAVISQKPSRDICQRGTSLTIQCQVDSQVTMMFWYRQQPGQSLTLIATANQGSEATYESGFVIDKFPISRPNLTFSTLTVSNMSPEDSSIYLCSSLGGQKQETQYFGPGTRLLVL.

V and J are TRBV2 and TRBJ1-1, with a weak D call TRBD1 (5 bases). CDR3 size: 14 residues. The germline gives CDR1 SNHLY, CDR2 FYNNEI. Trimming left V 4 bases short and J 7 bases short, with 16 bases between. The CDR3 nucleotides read TGTGCCAGCAGTGCGGCCAGGGAGGCTTATGAAGCTTTCTTT. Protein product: CASSAAREAYEAFF.